This T cell receptor (beta chain) was observed in a study of T cells in tuberculosis. Study details: CD1B tetramers identified T cells specific for mycobacterial lipid GMM.

Produced via immunoSEQ multiplex PCR; TCRdb's table is partial and in-frame only. The sample holds about 30,000 clones, over 90% seen once. Tuberculin skin test and IGRA determined adolescents' latent tuberculosis status at entry. Each donor contributed about 100,000 T cells on average, unsorted. V was pared by 5 bases and J by 6 bases, with 16 bases between. Germline V gene lookup returns CDR1 LNHDA and CDR2 SQIVND (reference sequence). The CDR3 runs to 15 residues. The clonotype comes from a donor aged 10 to 29 with latent tuberculosis or without tuberculosis infection. The chain carries TRBV19 and TRBJ2-2, with TRBD1 as a possible D gene (6 bases). Sequenced sample: PBMCs. CDR3 region: CASSDPSRGAGELFF. CDR3 nucleotides: TGTGCCAGTAGTGACCCGTCCAGGGGTGCCGGGGAGCTGTTTTTT.